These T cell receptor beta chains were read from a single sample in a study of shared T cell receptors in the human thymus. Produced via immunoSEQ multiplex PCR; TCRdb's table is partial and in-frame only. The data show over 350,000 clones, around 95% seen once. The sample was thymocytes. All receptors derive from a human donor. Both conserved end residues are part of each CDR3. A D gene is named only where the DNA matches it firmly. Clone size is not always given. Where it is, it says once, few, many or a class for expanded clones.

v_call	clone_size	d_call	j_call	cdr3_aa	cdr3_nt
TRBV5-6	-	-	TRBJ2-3	CASSLRGPRTTDTQYF	TGTGCCAGCAGCTTGAGGGGACCGAGAACCACAGATACGCAGTATTTT
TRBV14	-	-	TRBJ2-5	CASSQALPGEETQYF	TGTGCCAGCAGCCAAGCCCTGCCAGGGGAGGAGACCCAGTACTTC
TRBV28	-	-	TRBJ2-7	CASSLSPRTGTKDEQYF	TGTGCCAGCAGTTTATCCCCCCGGACAGGGACTAAGGACGAGCAGTACTTC
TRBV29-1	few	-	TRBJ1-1	CSALKGVSTEAFF	TGCAGCGCCCTCAAGGGGGTAAGCACTGAAGCTTTCTTT
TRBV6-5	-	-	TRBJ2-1	CASRTGLAALNEQFF	TGTGCCAGCCGTACTGGACTTGCTGCCCTCAATGAGCAGTTCTTC
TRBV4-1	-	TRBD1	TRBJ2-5	CASSQVAPPGQTQETQYF	TGCGCCAGCAGCCAAGTTGCCCCCCCGGGACAGACCCAAGAGACCCAGTACTTC
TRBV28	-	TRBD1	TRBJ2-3	CATLEGQGCTDTQYF	TGTGCCACCCTTGAGGGACAGGGGTGCACAGATACGCAGTATTTT
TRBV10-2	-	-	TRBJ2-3	CASRKTNTDTQYF	TGCGCCAGCAGGAAGACGAACACAGATACGCAGTATTTT
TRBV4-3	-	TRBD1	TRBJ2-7	CASSQTTPGQGAYEQYF	TGCGCCAGCAGCCAAACTACCCCGGGACAGGGGGCTTACGAGCAGTACTTC
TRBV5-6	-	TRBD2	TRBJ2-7	CASSLVLAGEYNEQYF	TGTGCCAGCAGCTTGGTCCTAGCGGGAGAATATAACGAGCAGTACTTC
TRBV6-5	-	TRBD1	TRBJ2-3	CASSYSQGADTQYF	TGTGCCAGCAGTTACTCACAGGGGGCAGATACGCAGTATTTT
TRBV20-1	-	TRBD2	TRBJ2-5	CSAPGGETQYF	TGCAGTGCACCGGGGGGGGAGACCCAGTACTTC
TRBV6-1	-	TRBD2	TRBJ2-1	CASSEVRTSGRGEQFF	TGTGCCAGCAGTGAAGTCAGGACTAGCGGGAGAGGTGAGCAGTTCTTC
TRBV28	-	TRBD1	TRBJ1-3	CASSSPTGARNTIYF	TGTGCCAGCAGTTCCCCCACAGGGGCGAGAAACACCATATATTTT